The rows below give T cell receptor beta chains drawn from one sample of a study of T-cell memory formation after mild COVID-19. One entry per CDR3 protein results from TCRdb running MiXCR on the 5' RACE reads. The sample lists 400,000 or so distinct CDR3 sequences, around 20% occurring once. The sequencing sample was made of PBMCs or a T cell subset sorted from them (not recorded which). The receptors were gathered from an adult woman who had mild COVID-19 (a few samples of this study predate the infection). Cell type and time point are not known. Each CDR3 is given without its conserved first and last residue.

J gene,V gene,CDR3 protein
TRBJ2-2,TRBV20-1,SAKRGATVGELF
TRBJ1-5,TRBV6-6,ASSLLRGQGNQPQH
TRBJ2-7,TRBV12-3/TRBV12-4,ASSVGFSYEQY
TRBJ1-2,TRBV19,ASSSQGNYGYT
TRBJ2-5,TRBV3-1,ASSQISNQETQY
TRBJ2-1,TRBV25-1,ASSEYGGSVYEQF
TRBJ2-1,TRBV7-2,ASSLTIHEQF
TRBJ2-4,TRBV20-1,SARDPESHLGAKNIQY
TRBJ2-7,TRBV5-1,ASGTVGAYEQY
TRBJ2-5,TRBV30,AWSPVGRGVKQETQY
TRBJ2-7,TRBV5-1,ASSETGTSGNNEQY
TRBJ2-4,TRBV11-1,ASSTRDGLAKNIQY
TRBJ2-2,TRBV19,ASKSRPMNTGELF
TRBJ1-2,TRBV19,ASSIRTGALYGYT
TRBJ2-5,TRBV7-9,ASTPPGTSGGETQY
TRBJ2-5,TRBV7-2,ASSPAVVTQY
TRBJ1-5,TRBV5-5,ASSLDRSQPQH
TRBJ2-5,TRBV9,ASSVGSKLAGVQETQY
TRBJ2-7,TRBV5-1,ASSPEAGSSYEQY
TRBJ2-3,TRBV29-1,STPGQGIDTQY
TRBJ2-7,TRBV7-2,ASSLVGPSGYEQY
TRBJ1-5,TRBV9,ASSVGGFSNQPQH
TRBJ2-1,TRBV24-1,ATSVGGGARDEQF
TRBJ2-5,TRBV5-6,ASSLGDMETQY
TRBJ2-2,TRBV2,ASRRDLAGVNTGELF
TRBJ1-5,TRBV12-3/TRBV12-4,ASSLTAVLGGNQPQH
TRBJ2-1,TRBV6-2/TRBV6-3,ASSRDQIEQF
TRBJ1-1,TRBV12-3/TRBV12-4,ASSLVGLDTEAF
TRBJ1-1,TRBV29-1,SVIQGGNTEAF